The present T cell receptor (beta chain) was sequenced within a study of cytomegalovirus exposure and HLA in healthy donors. Study as a whole: When 398 donors were genotyped, roughly four fifths of them were found to fall in the Caucasian-associated ancestry cluster.

13 Jbeta primers and 60 Vbeta primers were used for the PCR. Assay used: immunoSEQ multiplex PCR; TCRdb lists only in-frame clones, some missing. The repertoire consists of 250,000 to 350,000 clones, with 86% occurring once and the leading ten covering 4%. The clonotype was recovered from a man in his forties or fifties in good health and CMV-seropositive. The material sequenced was PBMCs.

This CDR3 is CASSEPRGTFTDTQYF. For the CDR3, the DNA is TGCGCCAGCAGTGAGCCGAGAGGAACTTTCACAGATACGCAGTATTTT. This chain links TRBV10-1 with TRBJ2-3; no reliable D call. CDR1 is WNHNN, CDR2 SYGVQD, per germline (reference sequence). This CDR3 comprises 16 residues. Trimming cost V 2 bases and J 2 bases, with 14 bases left between them.